The rows below give T cell receptor beta chains drawn from one sample of a study of radiation and T cells in renal cell carcinoma. Assay used: immunoSEQ multiplex PCR; TCRdb lists only in-frame clones, some missing. The table has approximately 150,000 clones, about 87% seen once. Sequenced here: blood, sampled from a patient whose treatment included radiotherapy and nephrectomy. The receptors were gathered from a woman in her 70s with renal cell carcinoma. Both conserved end residues are part of each CDR3.

TRBV5-6	TRBJ1-2	CASTRDLGGYTF
TRBV7-2	TRBJ2-1	CASSLDTGGLHYNEQFF
TRBV2	TRBJ1-1	CASSSTGKGEAFF
TRBV5-1	TRBJ1-1	CASSRTGDTEAFF
TRBV6-1	TRBJ2-2	CAVRVLGELFF
TRBV10-3	TRBJ2-1	CAISVSGGAFTHNEQFF
TRBV19	TRBJ2-1	CASSISLARDEQFF
TRBV4-1	TRBJ2-5	CASSLEGTQETQYF
TRBV9	TRBJ2-5	CASSPRGQGETQYF
TRBV19	TRBJ2-7	CASSTAASYEQYF
TRBV6-6	TRBJ2-1	CASRFLAGGRNEQFF
TRBV11-2	TRBJ2-1	CASSRAGLSYNEQFF
TRBV6-5	TRBJ1-6	CASSPRRDVNSPLHF
TRBV6-1	TRBJ2-7	CASRIIDEQYF
TRBV6-5	TRBJ2-3	CASSSRGGTDTQYF
TRBV19	TRBJ1-4	CASSIGGGHEKLFF
TRBV2	TRBJ1-6	CASSTRQAVTSPLHF
TRBV14	TRBJ2-5	CASSQDLKGQGALYQETQYF
TRBV6-5	TRBJ2-5	CASTPGGQETQYF
TRBV19	TRBJ1-3	CARWTGRNTIYF
TRBV5-4	TRBJ2-1	CASSHPGQGGNEQFF
TRBV7-2	TRBJ2-3	CASSLTSLAGASTDTQYF
TRBV27	TRBJ1-6	CASRVGSSYNSPLHF
TRBV6-1	TRBJ1-1	CASSERGTGARGTEAFF
TRBV4-2	TRBJ1-1	CASSQDNRGQTEAFF
TRBV6-4	TRBJ2-7	CASTETSGGSSSYEQYF
TRBV28	TRBJ2-5	CASSSFRGETQYF
TRBV15	TRBJ1-1	CATSRSQGARAEAFF
TRBV12-5	TRBJ2-5	CASGLGPGVPRYF
TRBV5-4	TRBJ2-2	CASSPRGDTGELFF
TRBV7-9	TRBJ2-1	CASSLHKDDEQFF
TRBV30	TRBJ1-1	CACRRPGTEAFF
TRBV10-1	TRBJ2-5	CASSAGQAPWYQETQYF
TRBV6-1	TRBJ1-2	CASSNMGYGYTF
TRBV5-1	TRBJ1-4	CASSLTGKTNEKLFF
TRBV7-8	TRBJ1-1	CASSFRGLKAEAFF
TRBV5-4	TRBJ2-4	CASSPPGGIQYF
TRBV28	TRBJ1-5	CASSHRDRVVDQPQHF
TRBV2	TRBJ2-5	CASRRGSGGPQETQYF
TRBV5-4	TRBJ1-4	CASSLGLQENEKLFF
TRBV7-8	TRBJ2-6	CATPPGGAWSSGANVLTF
TRBV6-5	TRBJ1-6	CASSYLGRDNSPLHF
TRBV29-1	TRBJ2-7	CSVPGQGSEQYF
TRBV6-1	TRBJ2-5	CASSGTSRGETQYF
TRBV7-9	TRBJ2-3	CASSGLAGGRQYF
TRBV5-8	TRBJ2-7	CASSFTGTSYEQYF
TRBV6-6	TRBJ1-4	CASSVPRATNEKLFF
TRBV7-9	TRBJ1-1	CASSLSGFGTEAFF
TRBV7-6	TRBJ2-2	CASSLGQLTGELFF
TRBV4-3	TRBJ1-2	CASSQIPQTSMYGYTF
TRBV9	TRBJ2-7	CASSPRQGRGISSYEQYF
TRBV4-2	TRBJ1-3	CASSQAKGGSGNTIYF
TRBV5-1	TRBJ1-2	CASSSGWRGSNYGYTF
TRBV7-3	TRBJ1-1	CASSAPGRSYAFF
TRBV2	TRBJ2-1	CASKTSGGAGEQFF
TRBV5-4	TRBJ2-1	CASSLEQGSPNNEQFF
TRBV28	TRBJ2-1	CASSSPGAYNEQFF
TRBV7-3	TRBJ2-2	CASSLLGQGNTGELFF
TRBV5-4	TRBJ2-1	CASFRQGDLYNEQFF